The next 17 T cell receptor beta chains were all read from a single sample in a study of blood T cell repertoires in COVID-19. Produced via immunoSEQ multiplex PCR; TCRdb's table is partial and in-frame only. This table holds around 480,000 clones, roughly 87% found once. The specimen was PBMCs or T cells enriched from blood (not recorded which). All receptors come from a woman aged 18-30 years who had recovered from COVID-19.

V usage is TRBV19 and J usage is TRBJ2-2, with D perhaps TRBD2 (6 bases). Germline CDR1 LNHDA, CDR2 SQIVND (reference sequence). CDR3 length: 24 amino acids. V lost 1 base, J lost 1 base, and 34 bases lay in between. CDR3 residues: CASSIGEDSEACSTFTGNTGELFF. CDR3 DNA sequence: TGTGCCAGTAGTATAGGGGAGGACTCTGAGGCTTGTTCGACATTTACAGGGAACACCGGGGAGCTGTTTTTT.

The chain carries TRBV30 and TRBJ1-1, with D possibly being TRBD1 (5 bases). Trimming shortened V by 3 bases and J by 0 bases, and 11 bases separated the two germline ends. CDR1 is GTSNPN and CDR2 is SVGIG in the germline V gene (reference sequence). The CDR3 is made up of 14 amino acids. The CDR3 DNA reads TGTGCCTGGAGATGGGCAGGGATGAACACTGAAGCTTTCTTT. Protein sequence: CAWRWAGMNTEAFF.

CDR3 residues: CASSYPDRGRNSPLHF. In nucleotides, the CDR3 is TGTGCCAGCAGTTACCCGGACAGGGGGCGAAATTCACCCCTCCACTTT. The rearrangement uses TRBV6-2 or TRBV6-3 and TRBJ1-6, with 11 bases matching TRBD1. Unmatched junction bases numbered 4, after V lost 2 bases and J lost 7 bases. Germline CDR1 MNHEY, CDR2 SVGEGT. The CDR3 sequence is 16 residues long.

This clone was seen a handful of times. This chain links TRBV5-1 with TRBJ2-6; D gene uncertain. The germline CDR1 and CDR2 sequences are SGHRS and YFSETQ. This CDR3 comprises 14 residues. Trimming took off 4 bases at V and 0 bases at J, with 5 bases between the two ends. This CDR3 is CASSSHSGANVLTF. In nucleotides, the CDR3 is TGCGCCAGCAGCAGCCACTCTGGGGCCAACGTCCTGACTTTC.

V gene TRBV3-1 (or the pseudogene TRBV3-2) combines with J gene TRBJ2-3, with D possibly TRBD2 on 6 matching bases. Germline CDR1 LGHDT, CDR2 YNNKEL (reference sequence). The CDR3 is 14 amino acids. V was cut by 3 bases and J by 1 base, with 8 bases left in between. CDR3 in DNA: TGTGCCAGCAGCCAGGGACTCGGCACAGATACGCAGTATTTT. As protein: CASSQGLGTDTQYF.

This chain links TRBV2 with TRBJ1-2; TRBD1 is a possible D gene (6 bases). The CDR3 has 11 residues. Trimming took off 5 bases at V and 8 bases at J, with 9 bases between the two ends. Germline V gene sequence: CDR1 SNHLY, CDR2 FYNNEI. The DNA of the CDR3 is TGTGCCAGCAGTCTGGACAGAGGCTACACCTTC. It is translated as CASSLDRGYTF.

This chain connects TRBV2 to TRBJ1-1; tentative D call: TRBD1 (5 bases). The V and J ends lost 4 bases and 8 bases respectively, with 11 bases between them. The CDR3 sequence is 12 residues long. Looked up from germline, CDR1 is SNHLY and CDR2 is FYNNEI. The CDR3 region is CASSVDQGEAFF. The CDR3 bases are TGTGCCAGCAGTGTCGACCAGGGAGAAGCTTTCTTT.

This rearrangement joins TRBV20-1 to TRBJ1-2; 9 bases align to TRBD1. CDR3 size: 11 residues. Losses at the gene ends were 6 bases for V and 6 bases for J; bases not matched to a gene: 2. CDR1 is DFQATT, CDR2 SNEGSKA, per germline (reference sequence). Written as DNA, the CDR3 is TGCAGTGCCGGGACAGGGCATGGCTACACCTTC. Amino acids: CSAGTGHGYTF.

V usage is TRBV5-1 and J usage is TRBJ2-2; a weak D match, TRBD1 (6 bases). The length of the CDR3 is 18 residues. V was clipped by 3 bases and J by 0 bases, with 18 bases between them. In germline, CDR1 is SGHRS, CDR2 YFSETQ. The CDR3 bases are TGCGCCAGCAGCTCCTCAAGGGGTGACAGGCCGAACACCGGGGAGCTGTTTTTT. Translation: CASSSSRGDRPNTGELFF.

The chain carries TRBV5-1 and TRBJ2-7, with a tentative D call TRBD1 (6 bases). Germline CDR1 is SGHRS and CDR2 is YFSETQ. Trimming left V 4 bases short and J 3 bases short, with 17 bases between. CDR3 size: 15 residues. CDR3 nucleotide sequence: TGCGCCAGCAGCCTGGAAGGGGGACACCTCTACGAGCAGTACTTC. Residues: CASSLEGGHLYEQYF.

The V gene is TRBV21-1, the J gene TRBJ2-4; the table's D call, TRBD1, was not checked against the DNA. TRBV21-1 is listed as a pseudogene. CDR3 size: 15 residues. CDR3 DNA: TGTGCCAGCAGCGGCCCCGGAGACAGGGTTATCATTCAGTACTTC. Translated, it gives CASSGPGDRVIIQYF.

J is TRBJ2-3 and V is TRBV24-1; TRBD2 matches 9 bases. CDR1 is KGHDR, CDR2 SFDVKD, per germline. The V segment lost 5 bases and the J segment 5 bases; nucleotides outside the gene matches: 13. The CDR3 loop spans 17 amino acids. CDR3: CATSGASGDPRGDTQYF. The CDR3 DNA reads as TGTGCCACCAGTGGGGCTAGCGGGGATCCTCGGGGAGATACGCAGTATTTT.

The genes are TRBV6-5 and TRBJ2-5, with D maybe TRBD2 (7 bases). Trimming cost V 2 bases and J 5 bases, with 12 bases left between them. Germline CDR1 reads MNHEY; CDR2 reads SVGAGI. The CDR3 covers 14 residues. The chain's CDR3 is CASSYGGAGETQYF. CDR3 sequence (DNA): TGTGCCAGCAGTTACGGGGGGGCCGGTGAGACCCAGTACTTC.

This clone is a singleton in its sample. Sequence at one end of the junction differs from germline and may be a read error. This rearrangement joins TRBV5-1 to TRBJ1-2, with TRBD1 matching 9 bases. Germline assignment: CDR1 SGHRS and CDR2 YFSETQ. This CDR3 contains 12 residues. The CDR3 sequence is CASSPGQGKPNF. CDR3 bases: TGCGCCAGCAGCCCGGGACAGGGAAAACCTAACTTC.

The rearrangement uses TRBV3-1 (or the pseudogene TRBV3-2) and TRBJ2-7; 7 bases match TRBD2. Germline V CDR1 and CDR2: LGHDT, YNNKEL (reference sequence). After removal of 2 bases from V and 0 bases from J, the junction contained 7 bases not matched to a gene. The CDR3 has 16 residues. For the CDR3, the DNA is TGTGCCAGCAGCCAATTCCCTAGCGGTAGCTCCTACGAGCAGTACTTC. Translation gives CASSQFPSGSSYEQYF.

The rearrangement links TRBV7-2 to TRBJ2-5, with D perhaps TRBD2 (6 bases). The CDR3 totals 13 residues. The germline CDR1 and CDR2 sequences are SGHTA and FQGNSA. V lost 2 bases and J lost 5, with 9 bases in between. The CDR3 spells CASSLLASETQYF. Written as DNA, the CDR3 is TGTGCCAGCAGCTTACTAGCGTCGGAGACCCAGTACTTC.

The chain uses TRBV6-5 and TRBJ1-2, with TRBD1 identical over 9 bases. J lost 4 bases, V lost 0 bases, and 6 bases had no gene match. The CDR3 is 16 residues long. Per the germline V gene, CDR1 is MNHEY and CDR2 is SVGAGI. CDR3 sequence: CASSYSGTGILYGYTF. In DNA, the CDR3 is TGTGCCAGCAGTTACTCGGGGACAGGGATACTCTATGGCTACACCTTC.